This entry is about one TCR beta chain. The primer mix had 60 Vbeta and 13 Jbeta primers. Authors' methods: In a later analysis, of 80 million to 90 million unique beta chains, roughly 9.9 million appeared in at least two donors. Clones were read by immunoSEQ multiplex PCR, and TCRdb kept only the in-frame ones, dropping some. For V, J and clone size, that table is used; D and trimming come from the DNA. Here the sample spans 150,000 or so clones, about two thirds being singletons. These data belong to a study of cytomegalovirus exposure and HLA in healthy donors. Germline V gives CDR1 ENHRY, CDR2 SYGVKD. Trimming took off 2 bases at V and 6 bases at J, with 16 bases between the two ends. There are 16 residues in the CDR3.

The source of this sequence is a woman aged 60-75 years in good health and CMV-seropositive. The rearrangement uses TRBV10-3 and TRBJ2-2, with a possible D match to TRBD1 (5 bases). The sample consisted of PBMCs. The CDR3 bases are TGTGCCATCAGTGAGGTCGTACAGGTCGCCCCCGGGGAGCTGTTTTTT. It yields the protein CAISEVVQVAPGELFF.